The clone carrying this T cell receptor (beta chain) was detected a few times. Its antigen is unidentified. MiXCR, run by TCRdb on the RT-PCR reads, gives a single entry per CDR3 protein. The sample holds hundreds of thousands of distinct CDR3 sequences, around 25% seen once. The data are from a study of response to subunit inactivated influenza vaccine. Findings of the study overall: Every seasonal influenza vaccination brings in few new T cells, the authors suggested.

This CDR3 contains 16 residues. V gave up 7 bases and J gave up 4 bases, with 19 bases separating them. Per germline, CDR1 MDHEN and CDR2 SYDVKM. This chain uses TRBV28 with TRBJ2-2, with D perhaps matching TRBD1 or TRBD2 (5 bases each). The specimen comprised CD4+ T cells sorted from PBMCs, sampled about 5 days after vaccination. The receptor comes from a man aged 50 to 60 who received an inactivated influenza vaccine. In DNA form, the CDR3 reads TGTGCCAGCACCATGCTGGGGGAAGGAGGCACCGGGGAGCTGTTTTTT. Protein product: CASTMLGEGGTGELFF.